Listed below are T cell receptor beta chains from one sample, sequenced in a study of T cell responses to AZD1222 COVID-19 vaccine. Only in-frame clones appear in the TCRdb table, and some are missing; sequencing was by immunoSEQ multiplex PCR. Of under 150,000 clones in the sample, about 92% were seen once. Here the sequenced sample was peripheral blood, taken on day 0 of AZD1222 vaccination. The receptor set was obtained from an adult in good health. The CDR3 runs from the conserved cysteine through the conserved F or W. The D gene is left open where the match is weak. Clone size appears in some rows only: once, few, many, or a class for an expanded clone.

clone_size j_call d_call v_call cdr3_aa cdr3_nt
- TRBJ1-5 TRBD1 TRBV15 CATSKYPTGGRNQPQHF TGTGCCACCAGCAAATACCCGACAGGGGGGCGCAATCAGCCCCAGCATTTT
- TRBJ1-5 - TRBV19 CASSTGIDQPQHF TGTGCCAGTAGTACGGGGATCGATCAGCCCCAGCATTTT
- TRBJ1-2 TRBD1 TRBV7-7 CASSKGTGMQGWDGYTF TGTGCTAGCAGCAAAGGGACAGGGATGCAGGGCTGGGATGGCTACACCTTC
- TRBJ2-7 TRBD1 TRBV18 CASSLGQGEAYEQYF TGTGCCAGCTCACTTGGACAGGGGGAGGCGTACGAGCAGTACTTC
- TRBJ1-2 - TRBV6-5 CASSYGLNYGYTF TGTGCCAGCAGTTACGGGCTTAACTATGGCTACACCTTC
- TRBJ2-7 - TRBV5-1 CASSLAGSAGGNIDEQYF TGCGCCAGCAGCTTGGCAGGTTCGGCCGGGGGCAATATTGACGAGCAGTACTTC
- TRBJ2-7 TRBD2 TRBV7-9 CASSPAGLATGEQYF TGTGCCAGCAGCCCAGCGGGACTAGCGACTGGGGAGCAGTACTTC
few TRBJ1-1 - TRBV7-8 CASSWRREATEAFF TGTGCCAGCAGCTGGCGTCGGGAGGCCACTGAAGCTTTCTTT
- TRBJ2-7 TRBD1 TRBV6-6 CASSLDRGYEQYF TGTGCCAGCAGCTTGGACAGGGGTTACGAGCAGTACTTC
- TRBJ2-3 TRBD2 TRBV15 CATSRGTSGSPDTQYF TGTGCCACCAGCAGAGGGACTAGCGGGAGTCCAGATACGCAGTATTTT
few TRBJ2-1 TRBD2 TRBV5-8 CASSLYGRAGNEQFF TGTGCCAGCAGCTTATACGGGAGGGCCGGGAATGAGCAGTTCTTC
- TRBJ2-7 - TRBV29-1 CSVEGGLGADYEQYF TGCAGCGTTGAAGGGGGGTTGGGGGCAGACTACGAGCAGTACTTC
few TRBJ1-2 TRBD1 TRBV5-6 CASSLGQGAGGYTF TGTGCCAGCAGCCTCGGACAGGGGGCAGGAGGCTACACCTTC
- TRBJ1-2 TRBD1 TRBV19 CASSAQDRTRGGYTF TGTGCCAGTAGTGCTCAGGACAGGACAAGGGGTGGCTACACCTTC
once TRBJ2-7 - TRBV11-2 CASSLGGGASYEQYF TGTGCCAGCAGCTTAGGTGGGGGCGCCTCCTACGAGCAGTACTTC
- TRBJ1-2 TRBD1 TRBV18 CASSPGQVPGGYGYTF TGTGCCAGCTCACCAGGACAGGTTCCGGGGGGATATGGCTACACCTTC
- TRBJ1-2 TRBD1 TRBV18 CASSPTPGTARGYTF TGTGCCAGCTCACCTACTCCCGGGACAGCAAGGGGCTACACCTTC
- TRBJ1-4 - TRBV18 CASSPRRTERGEKLFF TGTGCCAGCTCACCAAGACGGACAGAAAGAGGTGAAAAACTGTTTTTT
- TRBJ2-1 - TRBV7-3 CASSLAGRREQFF TGTGCCAGCAGCTTAGCGGGACGACGGGAGCAGTTCTTC
once TRBJ2-7 - TRBV7-2 CASSFTDGSPHEQYF TGTGCCAGCAGCTTTACAGACGGGAGCCCCCACGAGCAGTACTTC
- TRBJ2-1 - TRBV7-2 CASSLLASSASEQFF TGTGCCAGCAGCTTATTGGCCTCTAGCGCCTCTGAGCAGTTCTTC
- TRBJ1-5 - TRBV4-3 CASSQGPNQPQHF TGCGCCAGCAGCCAAGGCCCGAATCAGCCCCAGCATTTT
- TRBJ2-7 TRBD1 TRBV30 CAWSTGGDEQYF TGTGCCTGGAGCACAGGGGGAGACGAGCAGTACTTC
- TRBJ2-3 TRBD2 TRBV11-3 CASSLFIPGTSDTDTQYF TGTGCCAGCAGCTTATTCATCCCCGGGACTAGTGACACAGATACGCAGTATTTT
- TRBJ2-5 TRBD2 TRBV6-5 CASSPISGSRETQYF TGTGCCAGCAGCCCAATCAGCGGGAGTAGAGAGACCCAGTACTTC
- TRBJ1-4 - TRBV20-1 CSASYPQGLGEKLFF TGCAGTGCTAGTTATCCTCAGGGGCTAGGAGAAAAACTGTTTTTT
- TRBJ2-3 - TRBV21-1 CASSKAKREGFRYF TGTGCCAGCAGCAAAGCGAAGCGGGAGGGCTTTCGGTATTTT
- TRBJ1-2 - TRBV3-1/TRBV3-2 CASSPLGGTTYGYTF TGTGCCAGCAGCCCTCTGGGCGGAACAACCTATGGCTACACCTTC
- TRBJ1-1 - TRBV19 CASSMSPGIPKAFF TGTGCCAGTAGTATGTCCCCCGGGATCCCAAAAGCTTTCTTT
- TRBJ2-7 - TRBV2 CASSPQTEQYF TGTGCCAGCAGCCCACAGACGGAGCAGTACTTC
- TRBJ1-1 - TRBV6-5 CATRAVTTFGPEAFF TGTGCCACACGAGCAGTTACGACTTTCGGCCCTGAAGCTTTCTTT
- TRBJ2-7 - TRBV4-3 CASSQDTQRASEQYF TGCGCCAGCAGCCAAGACACCCAAAGAGCTAGCGAGCAGTACTTC
- TRBJ2-2 TRBD2 TRBV18 CASSPLPVAGINTGELFF TGTGCCAGCTCACCACTCCCTGTAGCGGGGATTAACACCGGGGAGCTGTTTTTT
- TRBJ2-5 - TRBV2 CASRAGTKETQYF TGTGCCAGCAGGGCCGGGACAAAAGAGACCCAGTACTTC
- TRBJ2-7 - TRBV13 CASSTRGLGKYF TGTGCCAGCAGCACCAGAGGCTTGGGGAAGTACTTC
once TRBJ2-7 TRBD2 TRBV13 CASSSRGPSGSAFEQYF TGTGCCAGCAGCTCCAGGGGACCTAGCGGGAGCGCCTTTGAGCAGTACTTC
- TRBJ2-3 - TRBV2 CASKGDFVTDTQYF TGTGCCAGCAAGGGGGACTTTGTTACAGATACGCAGTATTTT
- TRBJ1-4 - TRBV15 CATSRDSGEKLFF TGTGCCACCAGCAGAGATTCGGGGGAAAAACTGTTTTTT
- TRBJ2-4 TRBD2 TRBV7-2 CASSDSLAGRGNIQYF TGTGCCAGCAGCGATAGCTTGGCGGGGCGGGGGAACATTCAGTACTTC
- TRBJ1-2 TRBD1 TRBV10-3 CAISTGTENYGYTF TGTGCCATCAGTACCGGGACAGAAAACTATGGCTACACCTTC
- TRBJ2-1 - TRBV5-1 CASSLVQGSKGEQFF TGCGCCAGCAGCTTGGTGCAGGGATCGAAAGGTGAGCAGTTCTTC
- TRBJ1-1 TRBD1 TRBV18 CASSLTGGPDSNTEAFF TGTGCCAGCTCACTTACAGGGGGCCCAGATTCAAACACTGAAGCTTTCTTT
- TRBJ2-7 - TRBV7-2 CASSLELAVHEQYF TGTGCCAGCAGCTTAGAATTAGCCGTACACGAGCAGTACTTC
- TRBJ1-5 - TRBV28 CASRTLSWSGNQPQHF TGTGCCAGCAGGACTTTAAGTTGGTCGGGCAATCAGCCCCAGCATTTT
- TRBJ2-7 TRBD1 TRBV11-3 CASASTGDYEQYF TGTGCCAGCGCCTCGACAGGGGACTACGAGCAGTACTTC
once TRBJ2-5 - TRBV10-3 CAISAQGGVETQYF TGTGCCATCAGTGCCCAGGGGGGGGTGGAGACCCAGTACTTC
- TRBJ2-5 TRBD2 TRBV5-4 CASGDTGLEERSQYF TGTGCCAGCGGCGACACGGGACTAGAGGAAAGGTCCCAGTACTTC
- TRBJ1-2 - TRBV7-6 CASSLELQGPAYGYTF TGTGCCAGCAGCTTAGAATTACAGGGACCGGCCTATGGCTACACCTTC
- TRBJ1-6 - TRBV10-2 CATSGIGSPLHF TGCGCCACCTCGGGTATAGGTTCACCCCTCCACTTT
- TRBJ1-5 - TRBV7-9 CASSFSGSSEGQPQHF TGTGCCAGCAGCTTTTCTGGCTCCTCGGAGGGGCAGCCCCAGCATTTT
- TRBJ1-1 - TRBV7-8 CASSLALDGTEAFF TGTGCCAGCAGCTTAGCGCTCGACGGCACTGAAGCTTTCTTT
- TRBJ2-7 - TRBV7-2 CASRLGGAYEQYF TGTGCCAGCCGGCTTGGCGGAGCCTACGAGCAGTACTTC
- TRBJ2-3 TRBD2 TRBV5-1 CASRSGTSGRSGTDTQYF TGCGCCAGCAGGAGCGGGACTAGCGGGAGGTCGGGAACAGATACGCAGTATTTT
- TRBJ2-2 - TRBV15 CATSRFHTGELFF TGTGCCACCAGCAGATTCCACACCGGGGAGCTGTTTTTT
- TRBJ2-7 - TRBV7-9 CASSRANYEQYF TGTGCCAGCAGCCGTGCCAACTACGAGCAGTACTTC
once TRBJ2-5 TRBD2 TRBV7-8 CASSLRLAGGQETQYF TGTGCCAGCAGCTTACGACTAGCGGGGGGCCAAGAGACCCAGTACTTC
- TRBJ1-4 - TRBV7-9 CASSSRDGYEKLFF TGTGCCAGCAGCTCCCGGGACGGCTATGAAAAACTGTTTTTT